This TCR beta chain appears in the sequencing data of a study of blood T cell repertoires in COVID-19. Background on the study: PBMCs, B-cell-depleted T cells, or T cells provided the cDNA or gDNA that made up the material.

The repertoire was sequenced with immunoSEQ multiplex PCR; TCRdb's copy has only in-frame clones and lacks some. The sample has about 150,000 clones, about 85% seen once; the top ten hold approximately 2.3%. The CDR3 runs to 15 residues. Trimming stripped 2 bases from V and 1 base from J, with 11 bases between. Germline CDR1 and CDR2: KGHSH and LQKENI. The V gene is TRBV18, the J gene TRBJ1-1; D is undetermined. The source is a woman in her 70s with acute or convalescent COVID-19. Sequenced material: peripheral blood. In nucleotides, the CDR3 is TGTGCCAGCTCACCAATAGACTCCTCGAACACTGAAGCTTTCTTT. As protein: CASSPIDSSNTEAFF.